This T cell receptor beta chain came from a study of blood T cell repertoires in COVID-19. In the study overall: Spain, Italy and the United States supplied samples that represented acute and convalescent COVID-19. In each case, the material was cDNA or gDNA derived from T cells, B-cell-depleted T cells, or PBMCs.

Trimming took 3 bases from V and 4 from J, leaving 10 bases between them. Germline-derived CDR1 and CDR2 are MDHEN and SYDVKM. CDR3 length: 15 residues. In the study's own analysis: It was from reference gene primer amplification that nucleated cell counts were estimated. Profiling relied on immunoSEQ multiplex PCR, and the TCRdb table lists in-frame clones only, not all of them. The DNA gave D and trimming, while V, J and clone size come from that table. The data show some 200,000 clones, with around 86% seen just once and 5% to 6.5% held by the top ten. J is TRBJ2-6 and V is TRBV28, with TRBD1 as a possible D gene (6 bases). The receptor's source is a man at least 80 years old with acute or convalescent COVID-19. Sequenced sample: peripheral blood. CDR3 amino acids: CASSFQGLGANVLTF. CDR3 nucleotide sequence: TGTGCCAGCAGTTTTCAGGGGCTCGGGGCCAACGTCCTGACTTTC.